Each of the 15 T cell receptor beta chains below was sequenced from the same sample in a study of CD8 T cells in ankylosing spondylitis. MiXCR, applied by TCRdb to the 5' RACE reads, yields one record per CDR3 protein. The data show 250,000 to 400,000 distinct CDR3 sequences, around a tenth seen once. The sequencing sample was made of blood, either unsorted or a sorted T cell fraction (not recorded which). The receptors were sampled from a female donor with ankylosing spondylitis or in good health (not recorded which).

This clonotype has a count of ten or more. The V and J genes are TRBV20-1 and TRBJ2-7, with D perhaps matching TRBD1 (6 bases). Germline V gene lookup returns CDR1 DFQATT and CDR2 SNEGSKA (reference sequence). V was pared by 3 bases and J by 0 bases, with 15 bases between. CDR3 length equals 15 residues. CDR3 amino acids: CSASGTGMSSYEQYF. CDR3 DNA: TGCAGTGCTAGTGGAACAGGGATGTCCTCCTACGAGCAGTACTTC.

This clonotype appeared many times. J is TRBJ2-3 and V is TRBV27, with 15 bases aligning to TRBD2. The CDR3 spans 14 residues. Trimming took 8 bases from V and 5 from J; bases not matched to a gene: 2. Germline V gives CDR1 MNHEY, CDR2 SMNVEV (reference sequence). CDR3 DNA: TGTGCCAGCGGGGGACTAGCGGGAGGAGATACGCAGTATTTT. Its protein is CASGGLAGGDTQYF.

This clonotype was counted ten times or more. The CDR3 coding sequence is TGTGCCACCAGCAGACTGACACGCACCCCCCTCCACTTT. Translation gives CATSRLTRTPLHF. The genes are TRBV15 and TRBJ1-6; no firm D call. Germline V CDR1 and CDR2: LNHNV, YYDKDF (reference sequence). The CDR3 runs 13 residues. V gave up 2 bases and J gave up 13 bases, with 12 bases separating them.

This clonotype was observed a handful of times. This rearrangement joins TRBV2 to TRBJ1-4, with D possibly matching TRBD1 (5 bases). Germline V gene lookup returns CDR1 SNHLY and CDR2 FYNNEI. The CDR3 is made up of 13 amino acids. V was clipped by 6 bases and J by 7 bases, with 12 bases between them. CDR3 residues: CASRGTGFEKLFF. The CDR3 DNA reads TGTGCCAGCAGGGGGACGGGGTTTGAAAAACTGTTTTTT.

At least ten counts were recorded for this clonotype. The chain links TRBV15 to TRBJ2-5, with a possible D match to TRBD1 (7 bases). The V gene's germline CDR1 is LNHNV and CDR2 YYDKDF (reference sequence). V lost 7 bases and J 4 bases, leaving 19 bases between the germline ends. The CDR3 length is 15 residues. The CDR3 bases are TGTGCCACCACTTCTGGGGCAGGGGGAGGAGAGACCCAGTACTTC. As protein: CATTSGAGGGETQYF.

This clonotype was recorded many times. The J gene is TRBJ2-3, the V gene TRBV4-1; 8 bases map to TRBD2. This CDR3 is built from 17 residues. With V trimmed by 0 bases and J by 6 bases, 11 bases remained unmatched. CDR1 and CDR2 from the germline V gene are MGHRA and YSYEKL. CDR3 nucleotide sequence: TGCGCCAGCAGCCAAGAGGGACTAGTTGCGCGTACGGATACGCAGTATTTT. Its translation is CASSQEGLVARTDTQYF.

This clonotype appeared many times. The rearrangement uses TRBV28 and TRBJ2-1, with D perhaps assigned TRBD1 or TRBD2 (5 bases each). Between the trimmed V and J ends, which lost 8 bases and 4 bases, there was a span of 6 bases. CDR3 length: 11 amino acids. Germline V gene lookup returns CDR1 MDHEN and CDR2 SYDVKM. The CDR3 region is CASEGYNEQFF. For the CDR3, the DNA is TGTGCCAGCGAGGGGTACAATGAGCAGTTCTTC.

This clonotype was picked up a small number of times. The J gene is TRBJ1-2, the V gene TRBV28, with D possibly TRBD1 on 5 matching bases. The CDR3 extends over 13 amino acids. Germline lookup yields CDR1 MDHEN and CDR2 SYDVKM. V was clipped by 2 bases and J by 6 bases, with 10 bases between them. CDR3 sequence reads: CASSLGGLDGYTF. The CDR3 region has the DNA TGTGCCAGCAGTTTAGGGGGGTTGGATGGCTACACCTTC.

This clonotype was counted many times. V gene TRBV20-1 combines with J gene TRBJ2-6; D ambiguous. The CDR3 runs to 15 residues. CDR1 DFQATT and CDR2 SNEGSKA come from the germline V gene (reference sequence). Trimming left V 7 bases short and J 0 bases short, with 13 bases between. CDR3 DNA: TGCAGTGTTGACGGACGTTACTCTGGGGCCAACGTCCTGACTTTC. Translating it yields CSVDGRYSGANVLTF.

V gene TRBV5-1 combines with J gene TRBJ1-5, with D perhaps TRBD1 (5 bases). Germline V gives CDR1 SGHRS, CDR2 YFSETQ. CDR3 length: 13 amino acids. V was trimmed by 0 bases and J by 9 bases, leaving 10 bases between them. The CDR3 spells CASSLAEGLPQHF. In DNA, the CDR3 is TGCGCCAGCAGCTTGGCGGAGGGGCTGCCCCAGCATTTT. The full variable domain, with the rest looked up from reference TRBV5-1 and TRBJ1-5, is KAGVTQTPRYLIKTRGQQVTLSCSPISGHRSVSWYQQTPGQGLQFLFEYFSETQRNKGNFPGRFSGRQFSNSRSEMNVSTLELGDSALYLCASSLAEGLPQHFGDGTRLSIL.

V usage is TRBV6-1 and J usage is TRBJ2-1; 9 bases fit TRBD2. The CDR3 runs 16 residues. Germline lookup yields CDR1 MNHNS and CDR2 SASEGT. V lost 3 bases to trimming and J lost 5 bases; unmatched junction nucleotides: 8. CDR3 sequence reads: CASSDRISGGNNEQFF. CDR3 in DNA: TGTGCCAGCAGTGACCGAATTAGCGGGGGTAACAATGAGCAGTTCTTC.

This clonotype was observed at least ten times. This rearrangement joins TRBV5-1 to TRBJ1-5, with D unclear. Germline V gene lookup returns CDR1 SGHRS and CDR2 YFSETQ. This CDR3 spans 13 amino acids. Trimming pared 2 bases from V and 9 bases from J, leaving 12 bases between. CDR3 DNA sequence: TGCGCCAGCAGCTTAGAGGGATCTCGGCCCCAGCATTTT. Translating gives CASSLEGSRPQHF.

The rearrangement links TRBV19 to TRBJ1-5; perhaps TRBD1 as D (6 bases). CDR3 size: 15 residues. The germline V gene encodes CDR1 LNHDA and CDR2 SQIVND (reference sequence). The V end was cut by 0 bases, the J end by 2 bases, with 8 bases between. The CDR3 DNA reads TGTGCCAGTAGTATAGACAGGGGCGGCAATCAGCCCCAGCATTTT. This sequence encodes CASSIDRGGNQPQHF.

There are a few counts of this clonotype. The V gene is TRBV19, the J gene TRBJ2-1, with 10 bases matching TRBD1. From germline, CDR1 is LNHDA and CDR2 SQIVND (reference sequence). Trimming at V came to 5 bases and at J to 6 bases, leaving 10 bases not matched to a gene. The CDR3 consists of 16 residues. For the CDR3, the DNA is TGTGCCAGTAGTCTACCCGGGACAGGGGCCGGCAATGAGCAGTTCTTC. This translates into CASSLPGTGAGNEQFF.

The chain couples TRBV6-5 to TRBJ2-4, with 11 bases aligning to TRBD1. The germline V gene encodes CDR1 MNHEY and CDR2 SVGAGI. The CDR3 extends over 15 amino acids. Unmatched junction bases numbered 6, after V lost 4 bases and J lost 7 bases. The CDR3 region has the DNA TGTGCCAGCAGTTTAGGACAGGGGGCCGGTAACATTCAGTACTTC. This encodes CASSLGQGAGNIQYF.